Shown below are 3 T cell receptor beta chains from a single sample sequenced in a study of T cell repertoires in cytomegalovirus infection. TCRdb recomputed calls from the reads with MiXCR, one row per CDR3 protein. The data contain fewer than 350,000 distinct CDR3 sequences, 17% of them singletons. Material: PBMCs. Source of these receptors: a human donor in good health (CMV status not recorded). Some clones in this sample may be carry-over from other donors' samples.

The CDR3 sequence is CSAMSTSGGHSYNEQFF. Here the CDR3 DNA reads TGCAGTGCTATGTCGACTAGCGGGGGCCACTCCTACAATGAGCAGTTCTTC. The rearrangement uses TRBV20-1 and TRBJ2-1; 12 bases match TRBD2. The germline CDR1 and CDR2 sequences are DFQATT and SNEGSKA (reference sequence). Unmatched junction bases numbered 7, after V lost 4 bases and J lost 0 bases. The CDR3 covers 17 residues.

The V gene is TRBV28, the J gene TRBJ2-7, with D possibly matching TRBD1 (6 bases). V gave up 6 bases and J gave up 0 bases, with 12 bases separating them. Germline CDR1 is MDHEN and CDR2 is SYDVKM. The CDR3 totals 14 residues. The CDR3 bases are TGTGCCAGCAGACTGGCACAGGGCTCCTACGAGCAGTACTTC. Its translation is CASRLAQGSYEQYF. Drawing the rest from reference TRBV28 and TRBJ2-7, the complete variable domain is DVKVTQSSRYLVKRTGEKVFLECVQDMDHENMFWYRQDPGLGLRLIYFSYDVKMKEKGDIPEGYSVSREKKERFSLILESASTNQTSMYLCASRLAQGSYEQYFGPGTRLTVT.

The rearrangement links TRBV15 to TRBJ2-7; D may be TRBD1 or TRBD2 (6 bases each). Looked up from germline, CDR1 is LNHNV and CDR2 is YYDKDF (reference sequence). This CDR3 is 13 amino acids long. Trimming pared 3 bases from V and 6 bases from J, leaving 12 bases between. The CDR3 sequence is CATSSFSGAEQYF. For the CDR3, the DNA is TGTGCCACCAGCAGTTTTTCGGGGGCCGAGCAGTACTTC. The full variable domain, with the rest looked up from reference TRBV15 and TRBJ2-7, is DAMVIQNPRYQVTQFGKPVTLSCSQTLNHNVMYWYQQKSSQAPKLLFHYYDKDFNNEADTPDNFQSRRPNTSFCFLDIRSPGLGDTAMYLCATSSFSGAEQYFGPGTRLTVT.